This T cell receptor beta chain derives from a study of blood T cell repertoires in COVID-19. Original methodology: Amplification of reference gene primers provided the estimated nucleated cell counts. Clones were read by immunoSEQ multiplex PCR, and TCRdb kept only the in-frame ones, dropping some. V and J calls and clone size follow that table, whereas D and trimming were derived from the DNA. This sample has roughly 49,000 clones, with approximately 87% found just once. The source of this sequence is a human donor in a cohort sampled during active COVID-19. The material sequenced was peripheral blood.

The CDR3 region has the DNA TGTGCCAGCAGTTACGCGGCAGCCTATAACTATGGCTACACCTTC. Its translation: CASSYAAAYNYGYTF. V usage is TRBV6-5 and J usage is TRBJ1-2; D ambiguous. Germline CDR1 reads MNHEY; CDR2 reads SVGAGI. This CDR3 region has 15 residues. With 2 bases removed from V and 1 base from J, the gap between germline ends came to 11 bases.